This is a list of T cell receptor beta chains from one sample in a study of graft-versus-host responses after intestinal transplantation. TCRdb's table, derived via immunoSEQ multiplex PCR, lists solely in-frame clones and lacks some. The sample carries under 20,000 clones, roughly nine tenths recorded once. The source material was bone marrow, sampled approximately 120 days after transplant. Receptors were obtained from a human patient who received an intestinal transplant, so some T cells may come from the graft donor. The CDR3 runs from the conserved cysteine through the conserved F or W. The D gene is left open where the match is weak. Only part of the rows carry a size: once, few, many, or a class if the clone is expanded.

J gene	V gene	D gene	clone size	CDR3 protein	CDR3 DNA
TRBJ1-4	TRBV6-6	NA	NA	CASRLTPDEKLFF	TGTGCCAGCAGACTAACTCCGGATGAAAAACTGTTTTTT
TRBJ1-1	TRBV6-5	NA	NA	CASSYPGQTLEAFF	TGTGCCAGCAGTTACCCGGGACAAACTTTGGAAGCTTTCTTT
TRBJ2-5	TRBV7-6	NA	NA	CASSGERWETQYF	TGTGCCAGCAGCGGAGAGAGGTGGGAGACCCAGTACTTC
TRBJ1-2	TRBV6-5	NA	NA	CASSYQGNYGYTF	TGTGCCAGCAGTTACCAGGGTAACTATGGCTACACCTTC
TRBJ2-5	TRBV5-5	TRBD2	NA	CASRYGTKEQETQYF	TGTGCCAGCAGATACGGGACTAAAGAACAAGAGACCCAGTACTTC
TRBJ2-3	TRBV4-2	TRBD2	NA	CASSHSSGGTDTQYF	TGTGCCAGCAGTCATTCTAGCGGGGGCACAGATACGCAGTATTTT
TRBJ1-2	TRBV27	NA	NA	CASSPRGGYTF	TGTGCCAGCAGTCCTAGGGGTGGCTACACCTTC
TRBJ2-7	TRBV13	NA	NA	CASSLGGYEQYF	TGTGCCAGCAGCCTAGGAGGCTACGAGCAGTACTTC
TRBJ2-1	TRBV2	TRBD2	NA	CARRVAGDHNEQFF	TGTGCCAGGAGGGTAGCGGGGGACCACAATGAGCAGTTCTTC
TRBJ1-1	TRBV6-5	NA	few	CASSYQAVMNTEAFF	TGTGCCAGCAGTTACCAGGCGGTCATGAACACTGAAGCTTTCTTT
TRBJ1-6	TRBV5-1	NA	NA	CASSSGGDNSPLHF	TGCGCCAGCAGTTCGGGGGGCGATAATTCGCCCCTCCACTTT
TRBJ2-3	TRBV29-1	NA	NA	CSVRGALSTDTQYF	TGCAGCGTGAGGGGGGCACTAAGCACAGATACGCAGTATTTT
TRBJ2-3	TRBV28	NA	NA	CATEGRGSLAQYF	TGTGCCACCGAAGGGAGGGGGTCCTTGGCGCAGTATTTT
TRBJ2-7	TRBV6-7	NA	NA	CASKPLYEQYF	TGTGCCAGCAAACCCTTGTACGAGCAGTACTTC
TRBJ2-7	TRBV7-9	TRBD1	NA	CASSQVGTGQSEQYF	TGTGCCAGCAGCCAGGTTGGGACAGGGCAATCCGAGCAGTACTTC
TRBJ2-7	TRBV27	NA	NA	CASSLFFSYEQYF	TGCGCCAGCAGTTTATTCTTCTCTTACGAGCAGTACTTC
TRBJ1-5	TRBV27	NA	NA	CASSLAQRQPQHF	TGTGCCAGCAGTTTAGCGCAGCGACAGCCCCAGCATTTT
TRBJ1-1	TRBV6-5	NA	NA	CASSSGAGTEAFF	TGTGCCAGCAGTTCTGGGGCCGGGACTGAAGCTTTCTTT
TRBJ1-2	TRBV5-4	NA	once	CASSFGGGYGYTF	TGTGCCAGCAGCTTCGGAGGGGGCTATGGCTACACCTTC
TRBJ2-5	TRBV7-9	NA	once	CASLGDPGNQETQYF	TGTGCCAGCCTGGGGGATCCAGGTAACCAAGAGACCCAGTACTTC
TRBJ2-1	TRBV13	TRBD2	NA	CASSLREGPYNEQFF	TGTGCCAGCAGCTTACGGGAGGGCCCCTACAATGAGCAGTTCTTC
TRBJ1-5	TRBV5-5	NA	NA	CASSPNRVSNQPQHF	TGTGCCAGCAGCCCTAACAGGGTGAGCAATCAGCCCCAGCATTTT
TRBJ1-1	TRBV7-3	NA	NA	CASSPRANTEAFF	TGTGCCAGCAGCCCAAGGGCGAACACTGAAGCTTTCTTT
TRBJ2-3	TRBV5-1	TRBD1	NA	CASSTGQGTDTQYF	TGCGCCAGCAGCACCGGACAGGGAACAGATACGCAGTATTTT
TRBJ1-2	TRBV27	NA	NA	CASSGIFNRSNYGYTF	TGTGCCAGCAGTGGGATATTCAACCGCTCAAACTATGGCTACACCTTC
TRBJ1-1	TRBV10-2	NA	NA	CASSEIPRRRGTEAFF	TGCGCCAGCAGTGAGATCCCTAGGCGTAGGGGCACTGAAGCTTTCTTT
TRBJ2-2	TRBV7-8	TRBD2	NA	CASSLAGLADTGELFF	TGTGCCAGCAGCTTAGCGGGACTAGCGGACACCGGGGAGCTGTTTTTT
TRBJ2-1	TRBV9	TRBD2	NA	CASSVGWSGRYNEQFF	TGTGCCAGCAGCGTAGGTTGGAGCGGGAGGTACAATGAGCAGTTCTTC
TRBJ1-1	TRBV5-4	NA	NA	CASSFDEGRVAFF	TGTGCCAGCAGCTTTGATGAGGGGCGGGTAGCTTTCTTT
TRBJ1-3	TRBV6-5	NA	once	CASRNSGNTIYF	TGTGCCAGCAGGAACTCTGGAAACACCATATATTTT
TRBJ2-1	TRBV27	NA	NA	CASSIQGGSPNEQFF	TGTGCCAGCAGTATACAGGGAGGCAGCCCCAATGAGCAGTTCTTC
TRBJ2-1	TRBV2	NA	NA	CASRILRSSYNEQFF	TGTGCCAGCCGAATCCTTAGGAGCTCCTACAATGAGCAGTTCTTC
TRBJ2-5	TRBV11-2	NA	NA	CASSLVTAPTQYF	TGTGCCAGCAGCTTAGTAACAGCTCCGACCCAGTACTTC
TRBJ2-1	TRBV7-9	NA	NA	CASSPHRASHNEQFF	TGTGCCAGCAGCCCCCACAGGGCCTCACACAATGAGCAGTTCTTC
TRBJ2-1	TRBV14	NA	NA	CASSQGGGVEQFF	TGTGCCAGCAGCCAAGGGGGAGGTGTTGAGCAGTTCTTC
TRBJ2-7	TRBV6-6	NA	NA	CASTSIAASYEQYF	TGTGCCAGCACTTCTATCGCGGCATCGTACGAGCAGTACTTC
TRBJ2-6	TRBV27	NA	NA	CASSLYGANVLTF	TGTGCCAGCAGTTTATATGGGGCCAACGTCCTGACTTTC
TRBJ2-2	TRBV4-1	NA	NA	CASSAPGDTGELFF	TGCGCCAGCAGCGCCCCCGGGGACACCGGGGAGCTGTTTTTT
TRBJ2-7	TRBV4-1	NA	NA	CASSPGTLYEQYF	TGCGCCAGCAGCCCCGGGACACTCTACGAGCAGTACTTC
TRBJ1-4	TRBV5-1	NA	NA	CASSKQDSAKLFF	TGCGCCAGCAGCAAACAGGACAGCGCGAAACTGTTTTTT